The 24 T cell receptor beta chains presented below share a single source sample, sequenced in a study of blood T cell repertoires in COVID-19. Repertoires were generated with immunoSEQ multiplex PCR, while TCRdb's copy carries only in-frame clones and drops some. The data contain approximately 350,000 clones, about 89% of them singletons. The specimen sequenced was peripheral blood. These receptors all stem from a woman in her twenties or thirties with COVID-19, enrolled during active disease.

This chain joins TRBV29-1 and TRBJ1-1; D possibly corresponds to TRBD1 (6 bases). V gave up 5 bases and J gave up 4 bases, with 14 bases separating them. Germline values: CDR1 SQVTM, CDR2 ANQGSEA. There are 13 residues in the CDR3. Here the CDR3 reads CSVQDSRGTEAFF. DNA of the CDR3: TGCAGCGTTCAGGACAGCCGGGGCACTGAAGCTTTCTTT. Variable domain in full (rest from reference TRBV29-1 and TRBJ1-1): SAVISQKPSRDICQRGTSLTIQCQVDSQVTMMFWYRQQPGQSLTLIATANQGSEATYESGFVIDKFPISRPNLTFSTLTVSNMSPEDSSIYLCSVQDSRGTEAFFGQGTRLTVV.

The chain joins TRBV2 to TRBJ1-5; D gene unclear. This CDR3 has 15 residues. Trimming shortened V by 3 bases and J by 0 bases, and 9 bases separated the two germline ends. CDR1 is SNHLY and CDR2 is FYNNEI in the germline V gene. Here the CDR3 DNA reads TGTGCCAGCAGTGAGAGTACAGCTAGCAATCAGCCCCAGCATTTT. Its translation is CASSESTASNQPQHF.

V and J are TRBV11-3 and TRBJ2-1; 7 nucleotides line up with TRBD2. V lost 0 bases, J lost 0 bases, and 2 bases stayed unmatched. In germline, CDR1 is SGHNT, CDR2 YENEEA. The CDR3 has 16 residues. CDR3 bases: TGTGCCAGCAGCTTAGATGGGAGGGGCTCCTACAATGAGCAGTTCTTC. Amino acids: CASSLDGRGSYNEQFF.

V usage is TRBV30 and J usage is TRBJ2-3; TRBD2 matches 8 bases. The V segment lost 2 bases and the J segment 5 bases; nucleotides outside the gene matches: 9. The CDR3 length is 15 residues. The germline gives CDR1 GTSNPN, CDR2 SVGIG (reference sequence). As DNA, the CDR3 is TGTGCCTGGAGTACTAGCGGAACCGCTAGAGATACGCAGTATTTT. As protein: CAWSTSGTARDTQYF.

The CDR3 DNA reads TGTGCCAGCAGCCTCGGGGGAGGGGCCAATTCTAATGAAAAACTGTTTTTT. Protein product: CASSLGGGANSNEKLFF. The V gene is TRBV7-9, the J gene TRBJ1-4; TRBD1 might be the D (5 bases). The germline V gene has CDR1 SEHNR and CDR2 FQNEAQ (reference sequence). V was pared by 5 bases and J by 3 bases, with 19 bases between. This CDR3 comprises 17 residues.

The chain uses TRBV19 and TRBJ1-1; tentatively, D is TRBD1 (5 bases). The ends were cut back, 10 bases at V and 5 bases at J, with 17 bases in the middle. The V gene's germline CDR1 is LNHDA and CDR2 SQIVND (reference sequence). The CDR3 is 13 amino acids. The CDR3 DNA reads TGTGCCACCTCTGGGGGGGTCGGGACTGAAGCTTTCTTT. Amino acid sequence: CATSGGVGTEAFF.

The chain joins TRBV5-8 to TRBJ1-5; maybe TRBD1 (6 bases). CDR3 length equals 15 residues. V was pared by 4 bases and J by 4 bases, with 15 bases between. The V gene's germline CDR1 is SGHTS and CDR2 YDEGEE. CDR3 protein: CASSTKDRANQPQHF. The CDR3 nucleotides are TGTGCCAGCAGCACCAAGGACAGAGCTAATCAGCCCCAGCATTTT.

The chain joins TRBV30 to TRBJ1-1; D may be TRBD1 (5 bases). This CDR3 has 15 residues. The V gene's germline CDR1 is GTSNPN and CDR2 SVGIG (reference sequence). Trimming left V 0 bases short and J 7 bases short, with 18 bases between. The CDR3 coding sequence is TGTGCCTGGAGTGTAAGACTTGCCCGACAGATTGAAGCTTTCTTT. It codes for CAWSVRLARQIEAFF. The whole variable domain, remainder taken from reference TRBV30 and TRBJ1-1, is SQTIHQWPATLVQPVGSPLSLECTVEGTSNPNLYWYRQAAGRGLQLLFYSVGIGQISSEVPQNLSASRPQDRQFILSSKKLLLSDSGFYLCAWSVRLARQIEAFFGQGTRLTVV.

The chain employs TRBV24-1 and TRBJ2-7; D is possibly TRBD2 (6 bases). The CDR3 has 17 residues. Trimming left V 3 bases short and J 4 bases short, with 21 bases between. Per the germline V gene, CDR1 is KGHDR and CDR2 is SFDVKD. The CDR3 DNA follows: TGTGCCACCAGTGATCTCTTGGGCGGGAAAAGTCAGTACGAGCAGTACGTC. This sequence encodes CATSDLLGGKSQYEQYV.

The chain joins TRBV24-1 to TRBJ2-3; maybe TRBD2 (6 bases). The CDR3 runs to 16 residues. V was cut by 4 bases and J by 3 bases, with 16 bases left in between. The germline gives CDR1 KGHDR, CDR2 SFDVKD. This CDR3 reads CATSDPGLPMTDTQYF. The CDR3 DNA reads TGTGCCACCAGTGACCCGGGACTCCCCATGACAGATACGCAGTATTTT.

The chain couples TRBV4-3 to TRBJ1-6, with D maybe TRBD1 (6 bases). CDR3 size: 12 residues. Germline CDR1 reads LGHNA; CDR2 reads YSLEER. V gave up 5 bases and J gave up 10 bases, with 9 bases separating them. CDR3 in DNA: TGCGCCAGCAGCTTACAGGGCTCACCCCTCCACTTT. Translating it yields CASSLQGSPLHF.

This chain links TRBV11-2 with TRBJ1-5, with D possibly matching TRBD1 (5 bases). CDR3 length: 14 amino acids. The germline V gene encodes CDR1 SGHAT and CDR2 FQNNGV. V was cut by 0 bases and J by 6 bases, with 9 bases left in between. The CDR3 protein is CASSLDQGFQPQHF. As DNA, the CDR3 is TGTGCCAGCAGCTTAGACCAGGGTTTTCAGCCCCAGCATTTT.

This chain uses TRBV5-1 with TRBJ1-3; D ambiguous. V lost 5 bases, J lost 0 bases, and 9 bases lay in between. CDR3 length equals 14 residues. The germline gives CDR1 SGHRS, CDR2 YFSETQ. CDR3 residues: CASSSGSSGNTIYF. DNA of the CDR3: TGCGCCAGCAGTTCCGGGAGCTCTGGAAACACCATATATTTT. The full variable domain, rest sourced from reference TRBV5-1 and TRBJ1-3, is KAGVTQTPRYLIKTRGQQVTLSCSPISGHRSVSWYQQTPGQGLQFLFEYFSETQRNKGNFPGRFSGRQFSNSRSEMNVSTLELGDSALYLCASSSGSSGNTIYFGEGSWLTVV.

This chain joins TRBV6-2 or TRBV6-3 and TRBJ2-3; D might be TRBD2 (5 bases). CDR1 and CDR2 (germline): MNHEY, SVGEGT. The germline V and J ends were trimmed by 4 bases and 2 bases, with 13 bases remaining between them. CDR3 length: 15 amino acids. Here the CDR3 DNA reads TGTGCCAGCAGTTCGGGAATATCGTACACAGATACGCAGTATTTT. Its translation: CASSSGISYTDTQYF.

The chain combines TRBV7-9 with TRBJ1-5; D is undetermined. Deletions cut 5 bases from V and 1 base from J, with 3 bases between. The CDR3 is 12 amino acids. CDR1 is SEHNR, CDR2 FQNEAQ, per germline (reference sequence). The CDR3 region is CASSESNQPQHF. The DNA for the CDR3 is TGTGCCAGCAGCGAGAGCAATCAGCCCCAGCATTTT.

The rearrangement uses TRBV6-5 and TRBJ1-1, with D perhaps matching TRBD1 (5 bases). V gave up 7 bases and J gave up 1 base, with 13 bases separating them. Germline loops: CDR1 MNHEY, CDR2 SVGAGI. The CDR3 runs 14 residues. CDR3 coding DNA: TGTGCCAGCACCAAACTCGACAGGAACACTGAAGCTTTCTTT. As protein: CASTKLDRNTEAFF.

The V call is TRBV5-5, the J call TRBJ2-3; TRBD2 matches at 8 bases. Germline V gives CDR1 SGHKS, CDR2 YYEKEE (reference sequence). V lost 0 bases to trimming and J lost 6 bases; unmatched junction nucleotides: 9. This CDR3 comprises 16 residues. The CDR3: CASSLVRASGRDTQYF. The CDR3 DNA is TGTGCCAGCAGCTTGGTGAGGGCTAGCGGGCGGGATACGCAGTATTTT. The whole variable domain, remainder taken from reference TRBV5-5 and TRBJ2-3, is DAGVTQSPTHLIKTRGQQVTLRCSPISGHKSVSWYQQVLGQGPQFIFQYYEKEERGRGNFPDRFSARQFPNYSSELNVNALLLGDSALYLCASSLVRASGRDTQYFGPGTRLTVL.

The chain uses TRBV30 and TRBJ2-1; D gene ambiguous. Trimming removed 3 bases at V and 8 bases at J, with 14 bases between. There are 13 residues in the CDR3. The V gene's germline CDR1 is GTSNPN and CDR2 SVGIG (reference sequence). CDR3 region: CAWSNGASHEQFF. CDR3 DNA: TGTGCCTGGAGCAACGGAGCATCTCATGAGCAGTTCTTC.

This chain connects TRBV30 to TRBJ2-2; D is ambiguous. The ends were cut back, 4 bases at V and 0 bases at J, with 3 bases in the middle. The CDR3 has 12 residues. Germline CDR1 GTSNPN, CDR2 SVGIG (reference sequence). CDR3 nucleotides: TGTGCCTGGACAGCGAACACCGGGGAGCTGTTTTTT. It is translated as CAWTANTGELFF.

This chain links TRBV19 with TRBJ2-2; a weak D match, TRBD1 (5 bases). CDR1 is LNHDA, CDR2 SQIVND, per germline (reference sequence). Trimming took 3 bases from V and 5 from J, leaving 16 bases between them. The CDR3 contains 16 residues. In DNA, the CDR3 is TGTGCCAGTAGTATCGGTTGGCAGGGCAAGACCGGGGAGCTGTTTTTT. Its translation is CASSIGWQGKTGELFF. Drawing the rest from reference TRBV19 and TRBJ2-2, the complete variable domain is DGGITQSPKYLFRKEGQNVTLSCEQNLNHDAMYWYRQDPGQGLRLIYYSQIVNDFQKGDIAEGYSVSREKKESFPLTVTSAQKNPTAFYLCASSIGWQGKTGELFFGEGSRLTVL.

The chain employs TRBV5-5 and TRBJ1-4, with D hard to call. Trimming took off 2 bases at V and 7 bases at J, with 15 bases between the two ends. Germline V gene sequence: CDR1 SGHKS, CDR2 YYEKEE (reference sequence). This CDR3 is built from 15 residues. The CDR3 reads CASSFSVQPPEKLFF. The CDR3 DNA sequence: TGTGCCAGCAGCTTCTCCGTACAGCCCCCTGAAAAACTGTTTTTT. The full variable domain, rest sourced from reference TRBV5-5 and TRBJ1-4, is DAGVTQSPTHLIKTRGQQVTLRCSPISGHKSVSWYQQVLGQGPQFIFQYYEKEERGRGNFPDRFSARQFPNYSSELNVNALLLGDSALYLCASSFSVQPPEKLFFGSGTQLSVL.

The V gene is TRBV23-1, the J gene TRBJ1-3, with D tentatively TRBD1 (5 bases). TRBV23-1 is an ORF for which the function is uncertain. This CDR3 has 18 residues. With 0 bases removed from V and 0 bases from J, the gap between germline ends came to 15 bases. CDR3 coding DNA: TGCGCCAGCAGTCAATCTAGCGGTCCAGGGTGCTCTGGAAACACCATATATTTT. Its protein is CASSQSSGPGCSGNTIYF.

The V gene is TRBV6-2 or TRBV6-3, the J gene TRBJ2-2; 7 bases align to TRBD2. The J segment lost 0 bases and the V segment lost 5 bases, leaving 6 bases of the junction unmatched. Germline-derived CDR1 and CDR2 are MNHEY and SVGEGT. The CDR3 contains 16 residues. The chain's CDR3 is CASSRLAPANTGELFF. In nucleotides, the CDR3 is TGTGCCAGCAGTCGACTAGCTCCGGCGAACACCGGGGAGCTGTTTTTT.

The V and J genes are TRBV28 and TRBJ1-2; no reliable D call. Trimming took 2 bases from V and 8 from J, leaving 12 bases between them. The CDR3 runs 13 residues. Germline CDR1 and CDR2: MDHEN and SYDVKM. CDR3 amino acids: CASSLGRVRGYTF. The CDR3, as DNA: TGTGCCAGCAGTTTAGGGAGGGTGCGCGGCTACACCTTC.